Below, 9 T cell receptor beta chains from the same sample are listed, as sequenced in a study of T-cell reconstitution after alpha-beta-depleted transplantation in children. Molecular barcoding with unique molecular identifiers was used for the TCRbeta library. A single record per CDR3 protein comes from TCRdb applying MiXCR to the PCR reads. Of 700,000 to 950,000 distinct CDR3 sequences listed, about 15% are singletons. The sample in question was PBMCs, mostly from graft donor cells, obtained 360 days after TCRalphabeta/CD19-depleted stem cell transplant. Receptor source: a male patient between 5 and 17 years old who had a stem cell transplant for acute lymphoblastic leukemia, so the T cells may come from the graft donor.

This sequence joins TRBV6-2 or TRBV6-3 and TRBJ2-7; 8 nucleotides align to TRBD2. The CDR3 contains 15 residues. V gave up 6 bases and J gave up 2 bases; unmatched junction bases: 9. Germline V lookup: CDR1 MNHEY, CDR2 SVGEGT. The CDR3 reads CASSSIAGIPYEQYF. The CDR3 nucleotides are TGTGCCAGCAGCTCCATAGCGGGAATACCCTACGAGCAGTACTTC.

This clonotype was detected ten times or more. This chain uses TRBV6-1 with TRBJ1-5; the match to TRBD1 covers 7 bases. This CDR3 region has 13 residues. CDR1 is MNHNS, CDR2 SASEGT, per germline. Trimming removed 6 bases from V and 7 bases from J; junction bases left unmatched: 6. This CDR3 reads CASRKGGGQPQHF. CDR3 sequence (DNA): TGTGCCAGCAGGAAAGGGGGCGGGCAGCCCCAGCATTTT.

This CDR3 is CASSLAIQNTEAFF. As DNA, the CDR3 is TGCGCCAGCAGCTTGGCGATTCAGAACACTGAAGCTTTCTTT. The genes are TRBV5-1 and TRBJ1-1, with D hard to call. Trimming removed 0 bases from V and 1 base from J, with 7 bases in between. CDR3 length equals 14 residues. CDR1 is SGHRS, CDR2 YFSETQ, per germline. Full variable domain (outside the CDR3, taken from reference TRBV5-1 and TRBJ1-1): KAGVTQTPRYLIKTRGQQVTLSCSPISGHRSVSWYQQTPGQGLQFLFEYFSETQRNKGNFPGRFSGRQFSNSRSEMNVSTLELGDSALYLCASSLAIQNTEAFFGQGTRLTVV.

The chain employs TRBV21-1 and TRBJ2-7; the table assigns TRBD1, which was not confirmed against the DNA. TRBV21-1 is recorded as a pseudogene. The CDR3 is 16 amino acids. The CDR3 spells CASSLRQYWDHYEQYF. In DNA, the CDR3 is TGTGCCAGCAGCTTGCGACAGTATTGGGACCACTACGAGCAGTACTTC.

This clonotype occurred a few times. V and J are TRBV14 and TRBJ2-3, with TRBD2 matching over 7 bases. The CDR3 loop spans 14 amino acids. V lost 1 base and J lost 3; bases outside the gene matches: 1. The germline gives CDR1 SGHDN, CDR2 FVKESK. CDR3 nucleotide sequence: TGTGCCAGCAGCCAAGGCGGGAGTACAGATACGCAGTATTTT. Residues: CASSQGGSTDTQYF.

The rearrangement uses TRBV20-1 and TRBJ2-3; no clear D gene. This CDR3 region has 14 residues. Germline-derived CDR1 and CDR2 are DFQATT and SNEGSKA (reference sequence). With 6 bases removed from V and 4 bases from J, the gap between germline ends came to 17 bases. The CDR3 nucleotides read TGCAGTGCCGGCGGCGGTCTTTACGCAGATACGCAGTATTTT. Translated: CSAGGGLYADTQYF.

The V and J genes are TRBV11-2 and TRBJ2-3, with no clear D. The V gene lost 2 bases and the J gene lost 10 bases, with 13 bases spanning the gap. The CDR3 loop spans 13 amino acids. CDR1 and CDR2 (germline): SGHAT, FQNNGV. Here the CDR3 reads CASSLWSQYAQYF. For the CDR3, the DNA is TGTGCCAGCAGCTTATGGTCACAGTATGCGCAGTATTTT.

This clonotype was counted a few times. The J gene is TRBJ2-5, the V gene TRBV4-1; 8 positions match TRBD2. This CDR3 is built from 17 residues. Germline loops: CDR1 MGHRA, CDR2 YSYEKL. J lost 3 bases, V lost 4 bases, and 13 bases had no gene match. CDR3 sequence reads: CASSRYTGGQPKETQYF. CDR3 sequence (DNA): TGCGCCAGCAGCCGGTATACGGGGGGGCAACCGAAAGAGACCCAGTACTTC.

This clonotype was seen repeatedly, ten times or more. The rearrangement joins TRBV5-1 to TRBJ2-2; D might be TRBD2 (6 bases). Trimming left V 4 bases short and J 0 bases short, with 13 bases between. Germline CDR1 and CDR2: SGHRS and YFSETQ. This CDR3 spans 16 amino acids. CDR3 in DNA: TGCGCCAGCAGCCTGGGGGACTTCCCGAACACCGGGGAGCTGTTTTTT. The encoded protein is CASSLGDFPNTGELFF.